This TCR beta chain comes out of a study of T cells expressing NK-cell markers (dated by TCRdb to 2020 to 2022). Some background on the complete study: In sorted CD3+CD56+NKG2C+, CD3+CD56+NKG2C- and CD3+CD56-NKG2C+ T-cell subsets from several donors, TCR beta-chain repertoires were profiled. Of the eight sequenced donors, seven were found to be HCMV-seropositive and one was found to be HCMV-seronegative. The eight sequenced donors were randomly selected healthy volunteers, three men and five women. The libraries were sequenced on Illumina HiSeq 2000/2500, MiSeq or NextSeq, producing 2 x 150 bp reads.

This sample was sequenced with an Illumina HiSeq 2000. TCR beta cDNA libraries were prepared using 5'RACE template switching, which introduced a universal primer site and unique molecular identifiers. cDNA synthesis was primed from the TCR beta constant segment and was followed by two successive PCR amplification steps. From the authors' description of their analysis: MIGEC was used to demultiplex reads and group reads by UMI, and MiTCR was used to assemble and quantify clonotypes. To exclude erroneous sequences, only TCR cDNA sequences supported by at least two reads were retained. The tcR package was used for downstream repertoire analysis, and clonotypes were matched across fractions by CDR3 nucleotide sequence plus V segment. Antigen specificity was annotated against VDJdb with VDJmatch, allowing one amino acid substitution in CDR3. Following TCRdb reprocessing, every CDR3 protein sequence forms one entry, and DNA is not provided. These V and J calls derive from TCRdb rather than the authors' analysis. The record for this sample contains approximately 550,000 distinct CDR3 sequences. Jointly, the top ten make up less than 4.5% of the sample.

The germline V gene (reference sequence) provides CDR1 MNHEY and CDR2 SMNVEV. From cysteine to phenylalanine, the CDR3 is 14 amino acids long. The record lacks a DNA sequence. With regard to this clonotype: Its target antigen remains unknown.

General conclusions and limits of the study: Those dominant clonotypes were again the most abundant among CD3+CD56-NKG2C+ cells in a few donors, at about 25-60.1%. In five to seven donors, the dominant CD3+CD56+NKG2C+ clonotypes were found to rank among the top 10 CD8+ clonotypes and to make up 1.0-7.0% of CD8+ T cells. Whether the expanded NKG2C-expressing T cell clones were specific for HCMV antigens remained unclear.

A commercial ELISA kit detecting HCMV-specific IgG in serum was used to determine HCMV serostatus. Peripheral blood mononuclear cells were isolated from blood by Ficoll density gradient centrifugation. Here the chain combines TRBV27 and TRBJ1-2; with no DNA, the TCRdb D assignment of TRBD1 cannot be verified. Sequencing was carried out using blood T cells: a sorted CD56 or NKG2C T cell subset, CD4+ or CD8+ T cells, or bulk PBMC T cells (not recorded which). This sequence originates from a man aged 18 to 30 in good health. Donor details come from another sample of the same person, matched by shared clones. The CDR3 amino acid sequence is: CASSAGQGVVGYTF.